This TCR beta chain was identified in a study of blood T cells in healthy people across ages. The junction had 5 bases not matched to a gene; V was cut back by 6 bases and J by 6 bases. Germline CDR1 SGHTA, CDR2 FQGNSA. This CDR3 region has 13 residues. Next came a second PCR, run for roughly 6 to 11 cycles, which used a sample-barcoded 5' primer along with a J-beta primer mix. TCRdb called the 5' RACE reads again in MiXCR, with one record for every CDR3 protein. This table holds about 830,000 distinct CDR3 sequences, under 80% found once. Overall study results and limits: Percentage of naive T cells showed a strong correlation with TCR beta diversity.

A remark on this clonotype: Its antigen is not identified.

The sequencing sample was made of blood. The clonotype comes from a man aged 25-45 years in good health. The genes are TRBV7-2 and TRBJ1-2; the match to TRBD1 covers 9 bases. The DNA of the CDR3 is TGTGCCAGCAGGGGGTGGACAGGGGATGGCTACACCTTC. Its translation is CASRGWTGDGYTF.